These 23 T cell receptor beta chains share one sample of origin, sequenced in a study of tumor and adjacent non-tumor tissue in lung cancer (dated by TCRdb to the late 2010s). RNA was isolated from bulk unsorted tissue, and RNA quality was assessed with a NanoDrop ND-1000 and an Agilent 2100. The method was multiplex PCR. The reads were generated on an Illumina HiSeq 2500. TCRbeta libraries were constructed through three rounds of nested PCR with primers (Table S4) according to protocols modified from ARM-PCR. The raw public reads went through TCRdb reprocessing: fastp at Q25, MiXCR clone calling, in-frame beta chains kept. Identical CDR3 proteins give one entry, which carries the most common genes and DNA. The sample table records some 71,000 distinct CDR3 sequences; 72% of these occur just once. In total, the top ten clones hold 8.5% to 10% of the sample. The sample comprised lung tumor tissue. The receptors come from a woman in her forties with non-small cell lung cancer.

With regard to this clonotype: Given the absence of the conserved phenylalanine or tryptophan at the CDR3 end, a read error is likely. The CDR3 region is CASSYQSDLSGYTI. The CDR3, as DNA: TGTGCAAGCAGTTACCAGTCGGATCTTTCGGGCTACACCATC. The J gene is TRBJ1-2, the V gene TRBV6-5; unclear D gene. Germline CDR1 reads MNHEY; CDR2 reads SVGAGI. The CDR3 sequence is 14 residues long.

Ten or more counts support this clonotype. This chain uses TRBV2 with TRBJ2-7, with D perhaps TRBD1 (6 bases). Trimming took 7 bases from V and 7 from J, leaving 17 bases between them. CDR1 and CDR2 from the germline V gene are SNHLY and FYNNEI. The length of the CDR3 is 13 residues. The CDR3 region is CASTRDRTGEQYF. The CDR3 nucleotides are TGTGCCAGCACGAGAGACAGGACCGGAGAGCAGTACTTC.

Concerning this clonotype: The junction departs from the called germline gene at one end, perhaps through a read error. This chain uses TRBV11-2 with TRBJ2-7, with 9 bases that match TRBD1. This CDR3 comprises 13 residues. CDR1 SGHAT and CDR2 FQNNGV come from the germline V gene. This CDR3 is CVSSALDRGQAVF. The CDR3 nucleotides read TGTGTCAGCAGCGCCCTGGACAGGGGACAGGCGGTCTTC.

This clonotype was seen many times. The rearrangement links TRBV28 to TRBJ1-2; 7 positions match TRBD1. There are 14 residues in the CDR3. V shed 6 bases and J 7 bases; nucleotides not matched to a gene: 11. Germline V gene lookup returns CDR1 MDHEN and CDR2 SYDVKM. CDR3 protein: CASRDLDRARGYTF. The DNA of the CDR3 is TGTGCCAGCAGGGATTTAGACAGGGCGCGTGGCTACACCTTC.

The chain joins TRBV11-3 to TRBJ2-1; D unresolved. Germline lookup yields CDR1 SGHNT and CDR2 YENEEA. The V gene lost 9 bases and the J gene lost 2 bases, with 20 bases spanning the gap. This CDR3 region has 16 residues. The CDR3 loop is CASIPRPRSTYNEQFF. The CDR3 DNA sequence: TGTGCCAGTATCCCAAGACCTAGGAGCACCTACAATGAGCAGTTCTTC.

Sample share makes this clonotype medium-sized. The chain couples TRBV11-2 to TRBJ1-3; 7 bases agree with TRBD1. The CDR3 contains 12 residues. CDR1 SGHAT and CDR2 FQNNGV come from the germline V gene. Trimming at V came to 1 base and at J to 11 bases, leaving 2 bases not matched to a gene. CDR3 amino acids: CASSLVQGAIYF. CDR3 DNA: TGTGCCAGCAGCTTAGTTCAGGGGGCCATATATTTT.

On this clonotype: One junction end does not reproduce the germline sequence, and a read error may be involved. The CDR3 bases are TGTGACAGCAGCCAAGTGTCCGCAGAGAGCTCCTACGAGCAGTACTTC. Encoded protein: CDSSQVSAESSYEQYF. The chain uses TRBV4-2 and TRBJ2-7; D is uncertain. The germline CDR1 and CDR2 sequences are LGHNA and YNFKEQ. This CDR3 is 16 amino acids long.

The chain employs TRBV29-1 and TRBJ2-2; 8 nucleotides line up with TRBD1. The germline CDR1 and CDR2 sequences are SQVTM and ANQGSEA. The CDR3 totals 15 residues. Here the CDR3 reads CNVLPGGGNTGELFF. The CDR3 DNA reads TGCAATGTGCTACCAGGGGGCGGTAACACCGGGGAGCTGTTTTTT.

This clonotype was observed many times. The genes are TRBV5-1 and TRBJ2-1, with a possible D match to TRBD2 (6 bases). The V end was cut by 4 bases, the J end by 7 bases, with 18 bases between. From germline, CDR1 is SGHRS and CDR2 YFSETQ. CDR3 length: 15 amino acids. In DNA, the CDR3 is TGCGCCAGCAGCAAGAGAGGGGAGGCAGGGAATGAGCAGTTCTTC. Amino acid sequence: CASSKRGEAGNEQFF.

In the case of this clonotype: Since a much larger clone is just one base distant, this may be a read error. The rearrangement links TRBV20-1 to TRBJ2-7, with D possibly matching TRBD2 (6 bases). CDR3 length: 12 residues. Trimming took off 3 bases at V and 4 bases at J, with 10 bases between the two ends. In germline, CDR1 is DFQATT, CDR2 SNEGSKA (reference sequence). The CDR3 DNA sequence: TGCAGTGCTAGCCGCGGGAATTACGAGCAGTACTTC. This sequence encodes CSASRGNYEQYF.

Concerning this clonotype itself: One junction end disagrees with the germline gene, perhaps due to a read error. This chain uses TRBV6-1 with TRBJ2-1, with unresolved D. Germline lookup yields CDR1 MNHNS and CDR2 SASEGT. The CDR3 length is 14 residues. CDR3 amino acids: CPSRPSSSYNEHFF. Written as DNA, the CDR3 is TGTCCCAGCAGACCCTCCAGCTCCTACAATGAGCACTTCTTC.

The chain carries TRBV6-5 and TRBJ1-1; D ambiguous. This CDR3 comprises 16 residues. Germline V CDR1 and CDR2: MNHEY, SVGAGI. The V gene lost 8 bases and the J gene lost 5 bases, with 24 bases spanning the gap. CDR3 amino acids: CASSPATAADGTEAFF. The DNA for the CDR3 is TGTGCCAGCTCTCCCGCGACGGCTGCCGACGGGACTGAAGCTTTCTTT.

The rearrangement links TRBV11-2 to TRBJ2-7, with 10 positions matching TRBD1. The length of the CDR3 is 15 residues. The germline V gene encodes CDR1 SGHAT and CDR2 FQNNGV. In nucleotides, the CDR3 is TGTACCAACAGCATTGGGACAGGGGTACAGTACGAGCAGTACTTC. This translates into CTNSIGTGVQYEQYF.

Regarding this clonotype: The junction departs from germline at one end; a sequencing error may be responsible. This chain joins TRBV12-3 or TRBV12-4 and TRBJ2-1, with 7 nucleotides matching TRBD1. The CDR3 covers 15 residues. The CDR3 coding sequence is TGTGACAGCAGTGGCCAGGGGGTGGGTACCAATGAACAGTTCTTC. Translated, it gives CDSSGQGVGTNEQFF.

As regards this clonotype: One junction end does not reproduce the germline sequence, and a read error may be involved. The DNA of the CDR3 is TGTGCCAGCGGCTTAAGAGTCATGCCAACAGGAGATAATGAGCAGTTCTTC. Amino acid sequence: CASGLRVMPTGDNEQFF. This chain links TRBV11-1 with TRBJ2-1; possible D gene TRBD1, 5 bases. Germline V CDR1 and CDR2: SGHAT, FQDESV (reference sequence). The CDR3 extends over 17 amino acids. The full variable domain, rest sourced from reference TRBV11-1 and TRBJ2-1, is EAEVAQSPRYKITEKSQAVAFWCDPISGHATLYWYRQILGQGPELLVQFQDESVVDDSQLPKDRFSAERLKGVDSTLKIQPAELGDSAMYLCASGLRVMPTGDNEQFFGPGTRLTVL.

This chain uses TRBV4-1 with TRBJ1-4; TRBD1 matches at 7 bases. With 5 bases clipped from V and 8 bases from J, the junction kept 8 bases outside the gene matches. The CDR3 consists of 14 residues. Germline V gene data show CDR1 as MGHRA and CDR2 as YSYEKL. The CDR3 nucleotides read TGCGCCAGCAGCTTGGACAGGTCTATCGAAAAACTGTTTTTT. Encoded protein: CASSLDRSIEKLFF.

Concerning this clonotype: The conserved closing phenylalanine or tryptophan is absent in this CDR3, likely reflecting a read error. The DNA is omitted, as the CDR3 cannot be located on it reliably, and the CDR3 follows TCRdb's listing. This chain links TRBV29-1 with TRBJ2-1; TRBD1, as called in the table, went unchecked against the DNA. The germline V gene has CDR1 SQVTM and CDR2 ANQGSEA. The CDR3 contains 11 residues when both ends are counted. The CDR3: CSVTTQGEKFL.

As to this clonotype: At one end the junction does not follow the germline gene, possibly because of a read error. The chain uses TRBV20-1 and TRBJ2-7; D is perhaps TRBD1 or TRBD2 (5 bases each). The CDR3 has 14 residues. In germline, CDR1 is DFQATT, CDR2 SNEGSKA (reference sequence). The CDR3 DNA is TGCAGTGCTAAACTTGTTTTTAAGGGACCCGAGCAGCACTTC. Translating it yields CSAKLVFKGPEQHF.

In the case of this clonotype: A read error may account for a junction end that differs from germline. The J gene is TRBJ2-2, the V gene TRBV15; 9 nucleotides line up with TRBD1. CDR1 and CDR2 from the germline V gene are LNHNV and YYDKDF (reference sequence). The CDR3 is 16 amino acids. The CDR3 DNA follows: TGTGCCACAGCGATCTTACAGGGGGCGGGCACCGGGGAGCTATTTTTT. This translates into CATAILQGAGTGELFF.

Only a few counts were recorded for this clonotype. V is TRBV20-1 and J is TRBJ2-3; D is possibly TRBD1 or TRBD2 (5 bases each). V was clipped by 0 bases and J by 5 bases, with 12 bases between them. This CDR3 region has 14 residues. The germline V gene has CDR1 DFQATT and CDR2 SNEGSKA (reference sequence). The CDR3 nucleotides are TGCAGTGCTAGAGATCTGGGGGATGTAGATACGCAGTATTTT. As protein: CSARDLGDVDTQYF.

V and J are TRBV11-2 and TRBJ2-7; D is possibly TRBD2 (5 bases). Trimming removed 6 bases from V and 12 bases from J, with 27 bases in between. The CDR3 loop spans 15 amino acids. Per the germline V gene, CDR1 is SGHAT and CDR2 is FQNNGV. DNA for the CDR3: TGTGCCAGCAGTCAACAAGGGAGTACCCAGTACGAGTGGTACTTC. This codes for CASSQQGSTQYEWYF.

This clonotype was seen only a few times. The rearrangement links TRBV2 to TRBJ2-1; D is possibly TRBD2 (6 bases). Germline-derived CDR1 and CDR2 are SNHLY and FYNNEI. This CDR3 is 15 amino acids long. Trimming took 7 bases from V and 3 from J, leaving 16 bases between them. CDR3 DNA sequence: TGTGCCAGCAAAAGTCACGGGAGCAACTACAATGAGCAGTTCTTC. It specifies CASKSHGSNYNEQFF.

Comment on this clonotype: An end of the junction differs from the germline gene, which may be a read error. V usage is TRBV29-1 and J usage is TRBJ2-4; 7 nucleotides align to TRBD2. The CDR3 is 16 amino acids. The V gene's germline CDR1 is SQVTM and CDR2 ANQGSEA. DNA of the CDR3: TGCAGCGTTTGGGCGGGGGATAGGGGAACCAAAAACACTCAGTACTTC. Its translation: CSVWAGDRGTKNTQYF.